This TCR beta chain was identified during a study of CD8+ T cells in alopecia areata. General study findings and limits: Elevated clonality characterized lesional scalp relative to normal scalp, particularly in alopecia totalis/universalis.

Sequencing templates came from extracted RNA that was reverse transcribed into cDNA. Assay used: immunoSEQ multiplex PCR; TCRdb lists only in-frame clones, some missing. This sample has approximately 150,000 clones; about three fifths occur once, and the top ten carry 4.5% to 5%. Regarding this clone: The antigen is not known.

CDR1 is MNHNS, CDR2 SASEGT, per germline. V dropped 8 bases and J dropped 2 bases, with 10 bases sitting between them. The CDR3 runs to 13 residues. The V gene is TRBV6-1, the J gene TRBJ1-5, with D tentatively TRBD1 (5 bases). This TCR was recovered from a human donor in good health. Material for sequencing was CD4+ T cells sorted from blood. The CDR3 spells CASRREGNQPQHF. The CDR3, as DNA: TGTGCCAGCCGCAGGGAGGGCAATCAGCCCCAGCATTTT.